This T cell receptor beta chain was retrieved from a study of CD8 T cells in Susac syndrome. Background on the study: Patients with Susac syndrome were therapy-naive, on corticosteroids, or on intravenous immunoglobulin alone at blood draw.

High-throughput TCR beta sequencing covered peripheral CD8+ and CD4+ T cells. It was with random hexamers that about 0.45 to 1 ug RNA was reverse transcribed. Using its own MiXCR run on the immunoSEQ multiplex PCR reads, TCRdb lists one record per CDR3 protein. The sample records 210,000 or so distinct CDR3 sequences, approximately 94% being singletons. The CDR3 is 14 residues long. Trimming shortened V by 7 bases and J by 0 bases, and 12 bases separated the two germline ends. CDR1 SGHRS and CDR2 YFSETQ come from the germline V gene. The sample taken for sequencing was CD4+ T cells from PBMCs. This clonotype originated in a human donor with Susac syndrome. The chain couples TRBV5-1 to TRBJ2-3; D is uncertain. The CDR3 DNA follows: TGCGCCAGCGGAACGGCGATTAGCACAGATACGCAGTATTTT. Translation gives CASGTAISTDTQYF.